The clone carrying this T cell receptor delta chain was counted at least ten times. The sample originates from a study of γδ T cells in repeated Plasmodium falciparum infection. As for the study in general: Age- and gender-matched Australian children served as comparison for malaria-exposed Malian children. Four controlled malaria infections with P. falciparum NF54 spanned about 640 days.

Bulk repertoires came from Vgamma9/Vdelta2+ or Vdelta2-negative gammadelta T cells flow-sorted from PBMC. TCRdb fed the multiplex PCR reads into CATT to redo clone calling. The table records over 55,000 delta-chain clones, 1.7% of them present only once. The CDR3 is 19 amino acids. The V and J ends lost 0 bases and 1 base, in that order; junction bases with no gene match: 12. Germline V gives CDR1 TSWWSYY, CDR2 QGS. This chain uses TRDV1 with TRDJ1; 9 bases are shared with TRDD3. Because TCRdb records no J gene, it was assigned here through a match of the DNA to germline. Sequencing input: gamma-delta T cells from blood. The receptor was derived from a pool of human donors (malaria-infected and uninfected, not separated). The CDR3 region is CALGELPGSGGWGTDKLIF. The CDR3 region has the DNA TGTGCTCTTGGGGAACTCCCGGGGTCTGGGGGATGGGGCACCGATAAACTCATCTTT.